The T cell receptor beta chain described here comes from a study of monozygotic twins with inflammatory bowel disease (dated by TCRdb to between 2018 and 2020). Study-level background: The complete study included approximately 28 monozygotic twin pairs: 19 IBD-discordant Danish pairs and nine German pairs, of which four were IBD-concordant and five were IBD-discordant. Each individual had, on average, about 151 000 unique TCRalpha sequences and 181 000 unique TCRbeta sequences available for analysis. Within discordant pairs, disease-associated traits were sought mainly by comparing IBD patients with their genetically identical healthy co-twins. Results the study describes overall, beyond this receptor: Distinction between different T cell subtypes could not be achieved in the analysis. No single strong signal or clonotype linked to IBD turned up in the results, so the idea that one exists was not supported. Repertoire similarity did not differ between concordant and discordant twins, possibly due to limited statistical power. Differing immunosuppressive treatments among patients may have added background noise and inter-individual variability to the repertoires. Measured by the inverse Simpson index, TCRbeta repertoire diversity was lower in IBD patients than in their healthy co-twins. Compared with healthy twins, IBD patients had fewer clonotypes in common with other individuals, a difference most pronounced in patients showing signs of disease activity.

From a lookup of the germline V gene, CDR1 and CDR2 are SGHRS and YFSETQ. The CDR3 contains 16 residues, cysteine and phenylalanine counted. Nucleotide data are not available. About this clonotype: No antigen is known for it.

Library creation used 5' RACE. For each TCR library, 3,500 to 4,000 ng of total RNA was used. For each sample, cDNA was synthesized in eight separate reactions using SMARTScribe reverse transcriptase. During cDNA synthesis, template switching was used to introduce unique molecular identifiers that contained a 6-nucleotide sample barcode. TCRalpha and TCRbeta cDNA was amplified by two nested PCRs of approximately 17 and 9 cycles, with bead purification after each PCR. Before amplification, the cDNA was both treated with uracil DNA-glycosylase and purified with the QIAquick PCR purification kit. In the second PCR, Illumina TruSeq-compatible adapters and sample-specific barcodes were added. Library quality and concentration were assessed using TapeStation and Qubit, and 4.5 to 5.5 ng of each library was pooled. Sequencing of the pooled libraries was done on an Illumina HiSeq2500 single-index Rapid Run using custom sequencing primers and 2 x 100 bp reads. The published analysis was carried out like this. PCR and sequencing errors were corrected by UMI-based consensus assembly using MiGEC version 1.2.6. MiXCR version 2.1.1 handled V(D)J alignment, clonotype assembly and CDR3 extraction. Gene usage, clonotype sharing and MAIT/NKT TCR abundance were normalised by analysing the top 1000, 10 000 and 20 000 clonotypes per sample. After downsampling to 27 000 UMIs, diversity was calculated as the inverse Simpson index using the vegan R package. Paired Mann-Whitney U tests were applied to discordant twin pairs, and Benjamini-Hochberg correction was used for multiple testing. TCRdb reprocessed the sequencing reads and holds a single record per CDR3 protein sequence, with no DNA. TCRdb, not the original authors, processed these V and J calls. The sample's records list fewer than 550,000 distinct CDR3 sequences. The top ten clonotypes cover about 2.3% of the sample.

A roughly 2.6 ml peripheral blood sample was drawn into PAXgene tubes per donor and stored at -80°C. Total RNA was isolated from whole blood with the PAXgene blood miRNA kit on an automated QIAcube, without T cell sorting. Peripheral blood from monozygotic twin pairs concordant or discordant for inflammatory bowel disease was subjected to deep TCRalpha and TCRbeta repertoire profiling with unique molecular barcoding. Smoking habits were recorded for all twin pairs, and each individual was classified as a current, former or never smoker. Sequencing used blood. This receptor was obtained from a human donor with ulcerative colitis or Crohn's disease, or a healthy co-twin of an affected twin (not recorded which). Recombination connected TRBV5-1 to TRBJ1-1; TCRdb proposes TRBD1, but this gene call is untestable without DNA. The CDR3 region reads CASSFAGSQGNTEAFF. Beyond the CDR3, the reference TRBV5-1 and TRBJ1-1 genes provide the residues; the full variable domain reads: KAGVTQTPRYLIKTRGQQVTLSCSPISGHRSVSWYQQTPGQGLQFLFEYFSETQRNKGNFPGRFSGRQFSNSRSEMNVSTLELGDSALYLCASSFAGSQGNTEAFFGQGTRLTVV.